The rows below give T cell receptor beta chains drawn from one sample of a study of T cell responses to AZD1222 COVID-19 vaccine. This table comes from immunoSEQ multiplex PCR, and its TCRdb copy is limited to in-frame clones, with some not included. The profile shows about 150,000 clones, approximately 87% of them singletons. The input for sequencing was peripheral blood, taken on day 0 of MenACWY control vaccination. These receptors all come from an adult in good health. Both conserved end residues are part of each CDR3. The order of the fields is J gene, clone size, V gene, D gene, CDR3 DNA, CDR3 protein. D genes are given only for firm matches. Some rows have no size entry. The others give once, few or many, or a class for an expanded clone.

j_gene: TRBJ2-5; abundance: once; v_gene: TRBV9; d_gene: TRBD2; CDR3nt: TGTGCCAGCAGCGTAGGACTAGCGGGGGGGCCGCAAGAGACCCAGTACTTC; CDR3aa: CASSVGLAGGPQETQYF
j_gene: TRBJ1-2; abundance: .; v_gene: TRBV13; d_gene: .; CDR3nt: TGTGCCAGCAGCACGAACGTCAACCCCCTCTATGGCTACACCTTC; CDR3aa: CASSTNVNPLYGYTF
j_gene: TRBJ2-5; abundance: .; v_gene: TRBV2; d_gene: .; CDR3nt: TGTGCCAGCAGTCCCCGCGGAGAGACCCAGTACTTC; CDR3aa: CASSPRGETQYF
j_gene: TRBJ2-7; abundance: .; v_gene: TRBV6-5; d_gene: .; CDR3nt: TGTGCCAGCAGTTACGCCAGGGGGGCCTACGAGCAGTACTTC; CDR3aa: CASSYARGAYEQYF
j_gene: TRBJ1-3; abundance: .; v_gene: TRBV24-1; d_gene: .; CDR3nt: TGTGCCACCAGTGACCCGACAGGCGGTCGTAACACCATATATTTT; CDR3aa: CATSDPTGGRNTIYF
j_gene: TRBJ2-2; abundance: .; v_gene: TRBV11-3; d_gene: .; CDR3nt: TGTGCCAGCAGCACCACACCTTCCCCCTCGAACACCGGGGAGCTGTTTTTT; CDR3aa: CASSTTPSPSNTGELFF
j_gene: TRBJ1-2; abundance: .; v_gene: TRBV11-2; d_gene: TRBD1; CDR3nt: TGTGCCAGCAGCTTAGCCCGACAGGGTAGTGGCTACACCTTC; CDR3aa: CASSLARQGSGYTF
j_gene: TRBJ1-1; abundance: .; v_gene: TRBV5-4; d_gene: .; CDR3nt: TGTGCCAGCAGCTTGGAGGCGCTGAACACTGAAGCTTTCTTT; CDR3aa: CASSLEALNTEAFF
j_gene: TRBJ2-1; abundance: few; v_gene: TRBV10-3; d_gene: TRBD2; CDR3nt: TGTGCCATCAGTGACGGCGGGAGGGCCTTCAATGAGCAGTTCTTC; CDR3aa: CAISDGGRAFNEQFF
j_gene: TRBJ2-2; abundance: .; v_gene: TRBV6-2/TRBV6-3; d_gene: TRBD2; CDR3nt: TGTGCCAGCAGTTTCCGGACTAGCGGGGGAAACACCGGGGAGCTGTTTTTT; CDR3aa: CASSFRTSGGNTGELFF
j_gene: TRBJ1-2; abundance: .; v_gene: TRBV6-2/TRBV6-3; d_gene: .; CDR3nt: TGTGCCAGCAGTGACCTGAACCCCAACTATGGCTACACCTTC; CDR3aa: CASSDLNPNYGYTF
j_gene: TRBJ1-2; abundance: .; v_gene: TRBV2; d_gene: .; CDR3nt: TGTGCCACCGAGAAGACAGTTAAGAACTATGGCTACACCTTC; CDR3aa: CATEKTVKNYGYTF
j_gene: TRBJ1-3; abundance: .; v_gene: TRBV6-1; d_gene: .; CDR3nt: TGTGCCAGCAGTGACGGGGGGAATGGAAACACCATATATTTT; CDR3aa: CASSDGGNGNTIYF
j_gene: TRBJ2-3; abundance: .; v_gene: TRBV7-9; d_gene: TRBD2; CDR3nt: TGTGCCAGCGGCGCGGGGGGAGAAGATACGCAGTATTTT; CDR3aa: CASGAGGEDTQYF
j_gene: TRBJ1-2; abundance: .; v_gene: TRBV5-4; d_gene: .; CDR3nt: TGTGCCAGCAGCCCAAGACAGGACGTTACCCTCGCCTATGGCTACACCTTC; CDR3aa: CASSPRQDVTLAYGYTF
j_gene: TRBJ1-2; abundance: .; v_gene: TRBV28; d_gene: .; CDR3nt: TGTGCCAGCAGTCTTCAGGGATCTGGCTACACCTTC; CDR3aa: CASSLQGSGYTF
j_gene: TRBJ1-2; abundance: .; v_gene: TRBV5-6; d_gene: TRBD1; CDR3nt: TGTGCCAGCAGCCAAGGGGGCTACTATGGCTACACCTTC; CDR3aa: CASSQGGYYGYTF
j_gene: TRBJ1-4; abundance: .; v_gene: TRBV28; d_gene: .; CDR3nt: TGTGCCAGCAGTTCTTCAGGGGTTCCAACTAATGAAAAACTGTTTTTT; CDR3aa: CASSSSGVPTNEKLFF
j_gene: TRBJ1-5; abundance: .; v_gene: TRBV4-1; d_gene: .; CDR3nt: TGCGCCAGCAGCCAAGTTGCGACAGCGGAAGCCGGGCCCCAGCATTTT; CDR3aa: CASSQVATAEAGPQHF
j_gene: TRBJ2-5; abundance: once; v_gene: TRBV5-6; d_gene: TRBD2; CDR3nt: TGTGCCAGCCCGCGGGGGAACCTACACCATGAGGAGACCCAGTACTTC; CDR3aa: CASPRGNLHHEETQYF
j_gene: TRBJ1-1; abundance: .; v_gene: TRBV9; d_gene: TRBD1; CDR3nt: TGTGCCAGCAGCGTAGAATTGGGGGGACAGACTGAAGCTTTCTTT; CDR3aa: CASSVELGGQTEAFF
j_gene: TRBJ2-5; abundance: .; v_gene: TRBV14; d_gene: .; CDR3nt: TGTGCCAGCAGCCAAGGGGGCAATTTTTGGGACGGCTACCAAGAGACCCAGTACTTC; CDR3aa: CASSQGGNFWDGYQETQYF
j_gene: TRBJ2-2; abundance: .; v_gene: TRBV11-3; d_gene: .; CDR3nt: TGTGCCAGCAGCTTTAGTGGGAACGGAGGCGGGGAGCTGTTTTTT; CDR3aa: CASSFSGNGGGELFF
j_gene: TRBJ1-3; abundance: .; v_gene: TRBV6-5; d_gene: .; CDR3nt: TGTGCCAGCAGTCCTGAGGGGTCTGGAAACACCATATATTTT; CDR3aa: CASSPEGSGNTIYF
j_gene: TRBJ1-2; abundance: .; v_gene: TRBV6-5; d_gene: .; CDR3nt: TGTGCCAGCGGTTGGATGAACTATGGCTACACCTTC; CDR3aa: CASGWMNYGYTF
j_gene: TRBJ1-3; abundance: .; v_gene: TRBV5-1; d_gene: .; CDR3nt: TGCGCCAGCAGCCCCGGGTCCTTCGGGCGGAACACCATATATTTT; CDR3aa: CASSPGSFGRNTIYF
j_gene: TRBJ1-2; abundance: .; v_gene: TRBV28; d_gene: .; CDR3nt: TGTGCCAGCAGTTTATGGGGAGACTATGGCTACACCTTC; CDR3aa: CASSLWGDYGYTF
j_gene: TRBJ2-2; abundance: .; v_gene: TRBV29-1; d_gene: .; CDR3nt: TGCAGCGTTGTGTGGGCAGGGGGGAGAACCGGGGAGCTGTTTTTT; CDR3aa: CSVVWAGGRTGELFF
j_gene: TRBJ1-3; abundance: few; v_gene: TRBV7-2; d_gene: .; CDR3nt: TGTGCCAGCAGCTCGATGGGTGCGCCCTCTGGAAACACCATATATTTT; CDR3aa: CASSSMGAPSGNTIYF
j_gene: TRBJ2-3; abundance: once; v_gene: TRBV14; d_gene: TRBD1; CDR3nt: TGTGCCAGCAGCCAGGGGACAGGGGGATATACGCAGTATTTT; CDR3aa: CASSQGTGGYTQYF
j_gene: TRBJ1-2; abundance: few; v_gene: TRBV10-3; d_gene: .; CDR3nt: TGTGCCATCAGTCCCTCAGGGAGCGCCAACTATGGCTACACCTTC; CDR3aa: CAISPSGSANYGYTF
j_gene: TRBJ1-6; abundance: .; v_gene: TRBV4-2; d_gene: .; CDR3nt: TGTGCCAGCAGCCAAGATCATCGGGGTAATTCACCCCTCCACTTT; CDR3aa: CASSQDHRGNSPLHF
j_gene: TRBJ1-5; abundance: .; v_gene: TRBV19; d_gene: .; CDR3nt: TGTGCCGGAGGCAGGGGCTATAGCAATCAGCCCCAGCATTTT; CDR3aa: CAGGRGYSNQPQHF
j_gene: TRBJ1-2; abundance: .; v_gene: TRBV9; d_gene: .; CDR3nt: TGTGCCAGCAGCGTAGGGCCGCTAGCTAACTATGGCTACACCTTC; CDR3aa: CASSVGPLANYGYTF
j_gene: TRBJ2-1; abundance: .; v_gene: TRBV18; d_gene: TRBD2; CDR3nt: TGTGCCAGCTCACGCCGACTAGCGGGAGGGGGTAATGAGCAGTTCTTC; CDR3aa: CASSRRLAGGGNEQFF
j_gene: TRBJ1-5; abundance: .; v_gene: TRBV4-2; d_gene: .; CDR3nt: TGTGCCAGCAGCGGCGGGGGGAATCAGCCCCAGCATTTT; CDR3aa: CASSGGGNQPQHF
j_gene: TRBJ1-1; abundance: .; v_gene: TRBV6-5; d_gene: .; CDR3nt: TGTGCCAGCAGGGGAGAGAACACTGAAGCTTTCTTT; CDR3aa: CASRGENTEAFF
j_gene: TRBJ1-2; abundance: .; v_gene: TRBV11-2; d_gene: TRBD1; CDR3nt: TGTGCCAGCAGCTTACAGGGGGCGTCAGATGGCTACACCTTC; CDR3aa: CASSLQGASDGYTF
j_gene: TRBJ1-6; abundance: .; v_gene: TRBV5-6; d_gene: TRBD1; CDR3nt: TGTGCCAGCAGACCGACAGGGAAGAGTGGTAATTCACCCCTCCACTTT; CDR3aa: CASRPTGKSGNSPLHF
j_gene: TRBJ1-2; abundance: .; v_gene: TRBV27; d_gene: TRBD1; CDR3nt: TGTGCCAGCAGTGGACAGGGGGCGAATGGCTACACCTTC; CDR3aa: CASSGQGANGYTF
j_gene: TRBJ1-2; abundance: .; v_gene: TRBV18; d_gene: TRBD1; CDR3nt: TGTGCCAGCTCATCGACGATGGACAGGGCTACCTATGGCTACACCTTC; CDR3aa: CASSSTMDRATYGYTF